The sequence of this TCR beta chain was determined in a study of T-cell memory formation after mild COVID-19. Turning to the study itself: TCR clusters largely stayed donor specific. Study findings and constraints: Pre-infection memory harbored some responding clones, suggesting cross-reactive memory joined. Clones that contracted clustered mainly in CM and EM if CD4+ and in EMRA if CD8+.

There are many counts of this clonotype. What it binds is unknown. The authors produced TCR alpha and TCR beta cDNA libraries with sample barcodes and UMIs by 5'RACE using constant-segment primers. TCRdb reprocessed the 5' RACE reads with MiXCR, giving one entry per CDR3 protein. Among 500,000 to 550,000 distinct CDR3 sequences, 20% were seen once, and the ten largest hold under 15%. V shed 3 bases, J shed 9 bases, and the junction held 7 bases outside the gene matches. This CDR3 comprises 13 residues. Germline values: CDR1 SGHDT, CDR2 YYEEEE. J is TRBJ1-2 and V is TRBV5-6; 8 nucleotides agree with TRBD1. The TCR comes from an adult woman who had mild COVID-19 (a few samples of this study predate the infection). Cell type and time point are not known. Sequencing used PBMCs or a T cell subset sorted from them (not recorded which). As DNA, the CDR3 is TGTGCCAGCAGCTCGCGACAGGGGCTGAGCTACACCTTC. Translating gives CASSSRQGLSYTF. Supplemented by reference TRBV5-6 and TRBJ1-2, the full variable domain reads DAGVTQSPTHLIKTRGQQVTLRCSPKSGHDTVSWYQQALGQGPQFIFQYYEEEERQRGNFPDRFSGHQFPNYSSELNVNALLLGDSALYLCASSSRQGLSYTFGSGTRLTVV.